Presented here are 2 T cell receptor beta chains from one specimen sequenced in a study of Graves' ophthalmopathy and Graves' hyperthyroidism. Using RNA transcripts, the TCR beta CDR3 regions were amplified. Second-round multiplex PCR came after a first-round RT-PCR that employed HTBI primers. In TCRdb, the multiplex PCR reads were re-called with MiXCR into one record per CDR3 protein. The sample records over 500,000 distinct CDR3 sequences, 22% being singletons. Sequencing was performed on peripheral blood. These receptors were collected from a woman under 30 with stable Graves' hyperthyroidism. Some clones in this sample may be carry-over from other donors' samples.

This clonotype was recorded at least ten times. This chain links TRBV6-1 with TRBJ2-7; TRBD1 agrees at 12 bases. Germline V gene sequence: CDR1 MNHNS, CDR2 SASEGT. CDR3 length equals 15 residues. The V and J ends lost 6 bases and 6 bases, in that order; junction bases with no gene match: 9. The CDR3 here is CASRSPGTGGLEQYF. The CDR3 bases are TGTGCCAGCAGATCACCCGGGACAGGGGGCCTCGAGCAGTACTTC.

CDR3 coding DNA: TGTGCCAGCAGCCAATCCGGGACGAACACTGAAGCTTTCTTT. It is translated as CASSQSGTNTEAFF. The chain employs TRBV7-2 and TRBJ1-1, with a possible D match to TRBD1 (5 bases). The CDR3 runs to 14 residues. Germline loops: CDR1 SGHTA, CDR2 FQGNSA. V was cut by 5 bases and J by 1 base, with 11 bases left in between.